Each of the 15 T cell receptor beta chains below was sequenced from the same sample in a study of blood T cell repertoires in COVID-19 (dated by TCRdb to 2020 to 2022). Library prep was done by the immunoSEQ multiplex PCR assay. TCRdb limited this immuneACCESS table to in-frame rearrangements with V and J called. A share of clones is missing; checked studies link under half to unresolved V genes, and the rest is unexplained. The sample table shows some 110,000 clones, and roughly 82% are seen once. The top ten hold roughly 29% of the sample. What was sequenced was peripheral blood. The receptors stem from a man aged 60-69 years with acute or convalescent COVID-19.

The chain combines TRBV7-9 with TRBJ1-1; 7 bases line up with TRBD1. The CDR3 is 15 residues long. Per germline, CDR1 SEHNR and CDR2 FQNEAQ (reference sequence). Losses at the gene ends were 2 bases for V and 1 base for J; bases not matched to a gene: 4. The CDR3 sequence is CASSLPNRGNTEAFF. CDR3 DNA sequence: TGTGCCAGCAGCTTACCGAACAGGGGGAACACTGAAGCTTTCTTT.

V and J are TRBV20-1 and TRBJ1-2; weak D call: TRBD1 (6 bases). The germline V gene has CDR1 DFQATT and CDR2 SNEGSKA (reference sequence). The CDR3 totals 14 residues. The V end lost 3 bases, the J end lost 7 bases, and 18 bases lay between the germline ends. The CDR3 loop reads CSASLAGARAGYTF. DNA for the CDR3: TGCAGTGCTAGTCTGGCGGGGGCGAGAGCTGGCTACACCTTC.

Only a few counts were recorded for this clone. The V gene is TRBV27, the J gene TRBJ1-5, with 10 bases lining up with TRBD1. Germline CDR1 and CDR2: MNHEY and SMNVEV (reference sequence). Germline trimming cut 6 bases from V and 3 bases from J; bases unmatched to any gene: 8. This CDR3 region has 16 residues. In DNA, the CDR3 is TGTGCCAGCAGCCCAATGGGGACAGGGGTCAATCAGCCCCAGCATTTT. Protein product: CASSPMGTGVNQPQHF.

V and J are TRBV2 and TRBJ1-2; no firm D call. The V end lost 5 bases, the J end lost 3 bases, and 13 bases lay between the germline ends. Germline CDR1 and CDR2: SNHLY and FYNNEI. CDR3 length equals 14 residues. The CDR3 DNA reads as TGTGCCAGCAGTAGGAGAGCGCTCGACTATGGCTACACCTTC. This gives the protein CASSRRALDYGYTF.

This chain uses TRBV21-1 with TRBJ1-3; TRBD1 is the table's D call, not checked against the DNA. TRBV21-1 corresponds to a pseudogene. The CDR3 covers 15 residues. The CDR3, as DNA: TGTGCCAGCAGCAAAGTAGGGGCTTGTGGAAACACCATATATTTT. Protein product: CASSKVGACGNTIYF.

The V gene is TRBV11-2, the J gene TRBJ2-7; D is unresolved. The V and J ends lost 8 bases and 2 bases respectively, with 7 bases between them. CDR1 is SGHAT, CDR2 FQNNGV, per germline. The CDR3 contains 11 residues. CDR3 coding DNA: TGTGCCAGCTTCCGGGCCTACGAGCAGTACGTC. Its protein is CASFRAYEQYV.

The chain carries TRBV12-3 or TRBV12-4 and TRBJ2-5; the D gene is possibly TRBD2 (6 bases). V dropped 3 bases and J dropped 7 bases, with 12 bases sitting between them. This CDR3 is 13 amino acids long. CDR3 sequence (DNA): TGTGCCAGCAGTTTGGGACTGAAGGGGACCCAGTACTTC. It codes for CASSLGLKGTQYF.

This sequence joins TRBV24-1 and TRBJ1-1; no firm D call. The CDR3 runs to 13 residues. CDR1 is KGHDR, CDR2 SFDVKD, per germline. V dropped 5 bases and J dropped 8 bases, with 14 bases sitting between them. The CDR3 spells CATSGSGTEEAFF. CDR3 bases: TGTGCCACCAGTGGTAGCGGTACAGAAGAAGCTTTCTTT.

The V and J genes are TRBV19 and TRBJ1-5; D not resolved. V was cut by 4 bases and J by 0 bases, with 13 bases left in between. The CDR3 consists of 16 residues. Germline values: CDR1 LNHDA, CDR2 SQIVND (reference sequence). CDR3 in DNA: TGTGCCAGTAGTACCGTTTCAGGTTATAGCAATCAGCCCCAGCATTTT. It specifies CASSTVSGYSNQPQHF.

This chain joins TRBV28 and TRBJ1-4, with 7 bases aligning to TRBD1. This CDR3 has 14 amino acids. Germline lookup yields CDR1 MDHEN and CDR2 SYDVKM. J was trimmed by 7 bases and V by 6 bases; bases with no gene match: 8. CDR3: CASRGRGLGEKLFF. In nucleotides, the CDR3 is TGTGCCAGCAGGGGTAGGGGGCTAGGTGAAAAACTGTTTTTT.

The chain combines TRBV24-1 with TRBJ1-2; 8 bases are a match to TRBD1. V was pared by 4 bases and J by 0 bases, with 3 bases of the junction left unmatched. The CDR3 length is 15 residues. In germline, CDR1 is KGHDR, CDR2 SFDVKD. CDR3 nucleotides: TGTGCCACCAGTGACCGGACAGGGCCTAACTATGGCTACACCTTC. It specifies CATSDRTGPNYGYTF.

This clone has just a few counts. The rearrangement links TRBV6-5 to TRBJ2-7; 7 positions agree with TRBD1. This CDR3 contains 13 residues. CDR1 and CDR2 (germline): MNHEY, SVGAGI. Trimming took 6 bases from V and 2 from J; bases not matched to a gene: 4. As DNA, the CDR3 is TGTGCCAGCAGACGGGACAGCCCCTACGAGCAGTACTTC. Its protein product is CASRRDSPYEQYF.

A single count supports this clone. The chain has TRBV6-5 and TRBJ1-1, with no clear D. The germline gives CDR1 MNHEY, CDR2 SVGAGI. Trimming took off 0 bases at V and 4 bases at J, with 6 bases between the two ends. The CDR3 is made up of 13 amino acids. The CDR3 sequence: CASSYSSLTEAFF. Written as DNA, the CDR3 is TGTGCCAGCAGTTACTCATCCCTCACTGAAGCTTTCTTT.

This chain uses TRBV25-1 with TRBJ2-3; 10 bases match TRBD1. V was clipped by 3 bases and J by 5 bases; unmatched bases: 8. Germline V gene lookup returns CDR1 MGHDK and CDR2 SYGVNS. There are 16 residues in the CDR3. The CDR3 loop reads CASSDFGQGVGDTQYF. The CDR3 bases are TGTGCCAGCAGTGACTTCGGACAGGGGGTAGGAGATACGCAGTATTTT.

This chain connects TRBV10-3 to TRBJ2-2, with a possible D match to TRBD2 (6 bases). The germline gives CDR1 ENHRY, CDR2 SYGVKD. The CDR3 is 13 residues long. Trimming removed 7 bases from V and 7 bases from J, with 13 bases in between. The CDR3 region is CAIKEGGGGELFF. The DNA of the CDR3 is TGTGCCATCAAGGAGGGAGGTGGCGGGGAGCTGTTTTTT.